This TCR beta chain was recorded in a study of PD-1 blockade in mismatch repair-deficient tumors. Study-wide background: Patients had approximately 12 mismatch repair-deficient cancer types and were previously treated and progressing.

This clone has more than one count but fewer than ten. Its cognate antigen is unknown. Germline V lookup: CDR1 MNHEY, CDR2 SVGAGI. CDR3 length equals 13 residues. V lost 4 bases, J lost 2 bases, and 9 bases lay in between. Points from the study as a whole: Rapid post-treatment expansion, then contraction, generally preceding radiologic response, marked tumor-resident clones.

This table comes from immunoSEQ multiplex PCR, and its TCRdb copy is limited to in-frame clones, with some not included. The sample lists 20,000 to 25,000 clones; approximately 85% were seen once. Every patient had mismatch repair deficiency by PCR or immunohistochemistry. The chain combines TRBV6-5 with TRBJ2-7; D gene uncertain. This TCR was recovered from an adult with mismatch repair-deficient cancer. The source material was peripheral blood, sampled 2 weeks after starting pembrolizumab. The CDR3 region has the DNA TGTGCCAGCAGTTCGGGTGGTCCCTACGAGCAGTACTTC. Translating gives CASSSGGPYEQYF.